The clone carrying this T cell receptor beta chain has a single count. A junction boundary mismatches the germline segment, possibly from a read error. This specimen belongs to a study of CD8 T cells in Susac syndrome. The authors sequenced TCR beta from blood CD8+ and CD4+ T cells. In contrast to the negatively isolated CD8+ and CD4+ T cells, TEMRA cells were FACS-enriched. The CDR3 is 15 residues long. The V gene's germline CDR1 is SSHAT and CDR2 FNYEAQ (reference sequence). RNA was extracted with the RNeasy kit, and a quantity of roughly 0.5 to 1 ug was reverse transcribed using random hexamers. TCRdb itself ran the immunoSEQ multiplex PCR reads through MiXCR, one entry per CDR3 protein. The sample records approximately 190,000 distinct CDR3 sequences, 93% being singletons.

This chain connects TRBV7-7 to TRBJ2-2; D not resolved. This receptor was obtained from a human donor in good health. Sequenced input: CD4+ T cells from PBMCs. In DNA, the CDR3 is TGTGCTAGCAGCTTAATGACGGGGAACACCGGGGAGCTGTTTTTT. Amino acid sequence: CASSLMTGNTGELFF.